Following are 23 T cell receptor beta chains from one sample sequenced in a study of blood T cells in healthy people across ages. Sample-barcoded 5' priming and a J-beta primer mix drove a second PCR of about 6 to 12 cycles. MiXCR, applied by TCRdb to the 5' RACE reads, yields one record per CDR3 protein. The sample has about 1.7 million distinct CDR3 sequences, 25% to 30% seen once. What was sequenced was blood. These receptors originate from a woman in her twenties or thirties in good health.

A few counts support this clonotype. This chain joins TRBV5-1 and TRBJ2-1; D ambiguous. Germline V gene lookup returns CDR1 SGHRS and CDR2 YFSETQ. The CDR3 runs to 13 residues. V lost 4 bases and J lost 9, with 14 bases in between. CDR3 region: CASSPYEIGEQFF. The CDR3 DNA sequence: TGCGCCAGCAGCCCGTATGAGATCGGTGAGCAGTTCTTC.

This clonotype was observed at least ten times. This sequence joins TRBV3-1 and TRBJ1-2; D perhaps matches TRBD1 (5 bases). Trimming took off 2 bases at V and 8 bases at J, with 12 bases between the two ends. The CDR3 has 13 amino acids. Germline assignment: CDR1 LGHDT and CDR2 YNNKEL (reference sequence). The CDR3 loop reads CASSQQGSGGYTF. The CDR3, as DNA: TGTGCCAGCAGCCAACAGGGCTCCGGGGGCTACACCTTC. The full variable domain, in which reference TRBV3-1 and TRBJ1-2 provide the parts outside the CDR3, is DTAVSQTPKYLVTQMGNDKSIKCEQNLGHDTMYWYKQDSKKFLKIMFSYNNKELIINETVPNRFSPKSPDKAHLNLHINSLELGDSAVYFCASSQQGSGGYTFGSGTRLTVV.

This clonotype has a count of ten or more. CDR3 residues: CSGGRPPDEQYF. CDR3 bases: TGCAGCGGAGGACGGCCTCCGGACGAGCAGTACTTC. This chain uses TRBV29-1 with TRBJ2-7; D not certain. Germline-derived CDR1 and CDR2 are SQVTM and ANQGSEA. This CDR3 contains 12 residues. V shed 7 bases and J shed 5 bases, with 15 bases lying between them.

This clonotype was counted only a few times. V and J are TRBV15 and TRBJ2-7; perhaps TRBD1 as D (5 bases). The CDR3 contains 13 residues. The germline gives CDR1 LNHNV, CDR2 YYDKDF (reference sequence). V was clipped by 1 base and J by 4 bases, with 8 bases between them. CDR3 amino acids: CATSRARGYEQYF. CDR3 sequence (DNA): TGTGCCACCAGCAGAGCAAGGGGTTACGAGCAGTACTTC. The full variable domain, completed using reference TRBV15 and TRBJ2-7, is DAMVIQNPRYQVTQFGKPVTLSCSQTLNHNVMYWYQQKSSQAPKLLFHYYDKDFNNEADTPDNFQSRRPNTSFCFLDIRSPGLGDTAMYLCATSRARGYEQYFGPGTRLTVT.

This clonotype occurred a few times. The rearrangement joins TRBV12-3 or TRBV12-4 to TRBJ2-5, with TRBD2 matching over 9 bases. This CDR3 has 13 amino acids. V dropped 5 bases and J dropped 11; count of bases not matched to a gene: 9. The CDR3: CASSRSGGSEQYF. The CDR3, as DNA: TGTGCCAGCAGTAGAAGCGGGGGGTCGGAGCAGTACTTC.

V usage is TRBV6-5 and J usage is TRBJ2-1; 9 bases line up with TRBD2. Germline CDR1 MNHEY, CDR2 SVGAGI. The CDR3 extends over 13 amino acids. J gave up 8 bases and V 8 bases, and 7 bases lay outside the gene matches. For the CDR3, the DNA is TGTGCCAGCCGCCGACTAGCGGTCGATGAGCAGTTCTTC. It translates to CASRRLAVDEQFF.

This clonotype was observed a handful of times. DNA of the CDR3: TGTGCCAGCAGTTTCCGGGCCGAACTGCCCTATGGCTACACCTTC. Amino acid sequence: CASSFRAELPYGYTF. The chain has TRBV28 and TRBJ1-2; no clear D gene. Trimming took off 3 bases at V and 4 bases at J, with 15 bases between the two ends. CDR3 length equals 15 residues. Germline V gene data show CDR1 as MDHEN and CDR2 as SYDVKM.

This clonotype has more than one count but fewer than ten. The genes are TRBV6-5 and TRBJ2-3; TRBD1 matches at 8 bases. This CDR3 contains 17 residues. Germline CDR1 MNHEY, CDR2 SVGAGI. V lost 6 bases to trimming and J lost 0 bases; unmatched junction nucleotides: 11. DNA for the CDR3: TGTGCCAGCAGCCCGACGTACAGGGGGGTAAGCACAGATACGCAGTATTTT. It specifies CASSPTYRGVSTDTQYF.

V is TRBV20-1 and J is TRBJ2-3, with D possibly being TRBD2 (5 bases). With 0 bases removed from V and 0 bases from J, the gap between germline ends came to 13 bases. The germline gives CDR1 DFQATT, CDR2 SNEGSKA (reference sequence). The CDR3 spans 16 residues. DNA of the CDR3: TGCAGTGCTAGAGATCTTAGGACGGGGAGCACAGATACGCAGTATTTT. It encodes CSARDLRTGSTDTQYF.

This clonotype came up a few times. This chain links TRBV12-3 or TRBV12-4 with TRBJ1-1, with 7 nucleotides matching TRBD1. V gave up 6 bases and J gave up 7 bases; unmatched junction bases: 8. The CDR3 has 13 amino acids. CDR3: CASSIGTVLEAFF. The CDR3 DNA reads TGTGCCAGCAGCATCGGGACAGTGCTTGAAGCTTTCTTT.

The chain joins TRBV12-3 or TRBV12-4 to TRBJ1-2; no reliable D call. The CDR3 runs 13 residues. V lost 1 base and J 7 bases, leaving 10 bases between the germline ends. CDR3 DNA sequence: TGTGCCAGCAGTTTAGGCCCCGCGCGTGGCTACACCTTC. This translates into CASSLGPARGYTF.

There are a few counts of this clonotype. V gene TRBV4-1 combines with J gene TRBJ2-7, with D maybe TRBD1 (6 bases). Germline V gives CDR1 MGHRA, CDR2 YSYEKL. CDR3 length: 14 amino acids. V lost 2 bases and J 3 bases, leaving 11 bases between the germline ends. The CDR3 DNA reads TGCGCCAGCAGCCAAAATAAACAGGGCTACGAGCAGTACTTC. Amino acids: CASSQNKQGYEQYF.

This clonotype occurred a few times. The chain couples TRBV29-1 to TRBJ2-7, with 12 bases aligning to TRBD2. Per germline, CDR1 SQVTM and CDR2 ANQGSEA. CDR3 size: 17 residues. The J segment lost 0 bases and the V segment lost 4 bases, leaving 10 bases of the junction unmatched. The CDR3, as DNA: TGCAGCGTTGGGAATGCAGGACTAGCGGGGAACTCCTACGAGCAGTACTTC. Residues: CSVGNAGLAGNSYEQYF.

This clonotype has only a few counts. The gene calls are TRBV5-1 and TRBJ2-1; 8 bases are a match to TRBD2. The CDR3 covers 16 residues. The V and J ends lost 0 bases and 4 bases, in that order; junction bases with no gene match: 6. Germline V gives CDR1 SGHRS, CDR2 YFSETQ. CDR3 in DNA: TGCGCCAGCAGCTTGGGGGGCGGGGGGATATACAATGAGCAGTTCTTC. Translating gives CASSLGGGGIYNEQFF.

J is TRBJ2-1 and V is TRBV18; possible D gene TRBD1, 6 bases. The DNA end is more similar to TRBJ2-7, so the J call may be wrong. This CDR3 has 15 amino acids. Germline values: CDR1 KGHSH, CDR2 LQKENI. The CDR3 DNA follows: TGTGCCAGCTCACCTACACGAGGACAGTACAATGAGCAGTACTTC. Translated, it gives CASSPTRGQYNEQYF.

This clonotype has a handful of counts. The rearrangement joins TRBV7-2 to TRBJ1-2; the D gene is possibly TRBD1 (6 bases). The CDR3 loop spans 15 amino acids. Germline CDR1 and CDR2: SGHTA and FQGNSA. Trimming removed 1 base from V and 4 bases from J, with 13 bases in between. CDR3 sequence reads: CASSLDRTAVYGYTF. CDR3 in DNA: TGTGCCAGCAGCTTAGATAGGACAGCCGTCTATGGCTACACCTTC.

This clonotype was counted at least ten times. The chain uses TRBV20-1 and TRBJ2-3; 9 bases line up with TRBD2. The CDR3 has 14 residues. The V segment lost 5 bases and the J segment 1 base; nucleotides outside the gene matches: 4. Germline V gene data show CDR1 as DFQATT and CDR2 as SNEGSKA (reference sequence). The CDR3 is CSAYSGRRTDTQYF. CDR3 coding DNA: TGCAGTGCTTATAGCGGGAGACGCACAGATACGCAGTATTTT.

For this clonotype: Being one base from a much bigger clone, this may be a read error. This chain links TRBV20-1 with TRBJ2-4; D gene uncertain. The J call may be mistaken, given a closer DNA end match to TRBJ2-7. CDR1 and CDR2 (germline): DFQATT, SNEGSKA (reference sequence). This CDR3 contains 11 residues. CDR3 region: CRADSYSEQYF. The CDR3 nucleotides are TGCAGGGCCGACTCGTATTCCGAGCAGTACTTC.

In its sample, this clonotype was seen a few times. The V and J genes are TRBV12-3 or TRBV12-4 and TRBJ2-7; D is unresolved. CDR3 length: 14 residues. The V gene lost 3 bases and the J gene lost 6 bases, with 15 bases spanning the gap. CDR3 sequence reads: CASSFGPPRVEQYF. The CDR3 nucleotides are TGTGCCAGCAGTTTTGGGCCCCCTCGGGTCGAGCAGTACTTC.

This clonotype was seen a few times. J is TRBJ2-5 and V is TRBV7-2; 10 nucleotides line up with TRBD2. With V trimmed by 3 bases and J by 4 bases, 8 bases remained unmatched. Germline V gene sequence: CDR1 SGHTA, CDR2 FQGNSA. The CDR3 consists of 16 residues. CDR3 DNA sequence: TGTGCCAGCAGCTTCAGCGGGGGGGCCGATAGAGAGACCCAGTACTTC. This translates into CASSFSGGADRETQYF.

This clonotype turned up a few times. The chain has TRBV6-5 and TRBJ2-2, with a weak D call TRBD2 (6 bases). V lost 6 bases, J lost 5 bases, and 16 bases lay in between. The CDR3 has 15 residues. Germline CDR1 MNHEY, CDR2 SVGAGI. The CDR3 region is CASRRDLGDTGELFF. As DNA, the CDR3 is TGTGCCAGCAGGAGGGACTTAGGGGATACCGGGGAGCTGTTTTTT.

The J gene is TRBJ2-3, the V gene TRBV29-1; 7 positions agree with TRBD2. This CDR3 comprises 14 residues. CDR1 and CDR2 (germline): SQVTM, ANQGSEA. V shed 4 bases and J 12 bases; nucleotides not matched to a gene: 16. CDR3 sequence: CSVVPAGNQETQYF. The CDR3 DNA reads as TGCAGCGTTGTTCCAGCGGGGAACCAAGAGACCCAGTATTTT.

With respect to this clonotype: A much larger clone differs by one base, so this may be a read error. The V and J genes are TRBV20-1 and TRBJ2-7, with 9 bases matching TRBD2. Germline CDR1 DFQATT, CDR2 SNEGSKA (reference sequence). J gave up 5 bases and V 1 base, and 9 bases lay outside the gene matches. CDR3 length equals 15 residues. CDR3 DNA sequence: TGCAGTGCTAGAGGCGGGGGGGTAGGTGTGGACGAGCAGTACTTC. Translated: CSARGGGVGVDEQYF.